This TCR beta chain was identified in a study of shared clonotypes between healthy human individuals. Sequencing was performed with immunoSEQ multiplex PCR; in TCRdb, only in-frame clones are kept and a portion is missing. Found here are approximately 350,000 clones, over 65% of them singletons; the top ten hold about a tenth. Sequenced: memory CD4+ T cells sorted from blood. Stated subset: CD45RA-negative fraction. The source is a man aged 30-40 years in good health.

The CDR3 loop reads CASSLTENTEAFF. The CDR3 bases are TGTGCCAGCAGCCTGACCGAGAACACTGAAGCTTTCTTT. This chain uses TRBV6-6 with TRBJ1-1; D gene uncertain. The CDR3 loop spans 13 amino acids. Germline CDR1 is MNHNY and CDR2 is SVGAGI (reference sequence). Trimming took 6 bases from V and 1 from J, leaving 9 bases between them.